The sequence of this T cell receptor beta chain was determined in a study of regulatory T cells in long-lasting Graves disease. With 7 bases removed from V and 4 bases from J, the gap between germline ends came to 17 bases. Germline lookup yields CDR1 SNHLY and CDR2 FYNNEI. This CDR3 comprises 15 residues. This clonotype was seen many times. Its specificity is not known. Described time point: newly diagnosed GD, antithyroid drugs for less than 3 months. PBMCs were the source of the RNA used for TCR sequencing. EDTA tubes held roughly 9.2 milliliters of peripheral blood from each patient. Construction of TCR beta libraries relied on iRepertoire HTBI primers and on Arm-PCR targeting CDR3 regions. TCRdb re-derived calls from the multiplex PCR reads in MiXCR, one entry per CDR3 protein. The data contain roughly 430,000 distinct CDR3 sequences, roughly 17% of them singletons. Study outcomes and limitations: Persistent cases of Graves' showed reduced TCR diversity relative to newly diagnosed patients.

The same data also contributed to another study, on T cells in Graves' hyperthyroidism and ophthalmopathy. That study reports: Across 18 months, stable Graves' hyperthyroidism was marked by no progression to ophthalmopathy.

The rearrangement joins TRBV2 to TRBJ2-1, with D maybe TRBD2 (6 bases). Sample: peripheral blood mononuclear cells (PBMCs), taken at new diagnosis, from a patient treated with antithyroid drugs. The receptor comes from a woman aged 25 to 39 with Graves disease. CDR3: CASNPTSTGYNEQFF. The DNA of the CDR3 is TGTGCCAGCAATCCAACTAGCACGGGATACAATGAGCAGTTCTTC.